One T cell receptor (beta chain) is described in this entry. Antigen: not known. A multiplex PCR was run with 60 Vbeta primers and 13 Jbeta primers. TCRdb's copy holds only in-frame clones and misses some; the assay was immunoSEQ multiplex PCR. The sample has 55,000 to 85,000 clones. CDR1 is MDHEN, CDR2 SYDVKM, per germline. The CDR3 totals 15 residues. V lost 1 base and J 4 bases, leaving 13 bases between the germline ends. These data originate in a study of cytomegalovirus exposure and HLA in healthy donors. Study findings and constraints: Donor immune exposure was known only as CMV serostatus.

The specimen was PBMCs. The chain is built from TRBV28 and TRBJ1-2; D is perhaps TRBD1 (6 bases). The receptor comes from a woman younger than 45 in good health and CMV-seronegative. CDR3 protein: CASSLSAGESYGYTF. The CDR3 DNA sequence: TGTGCCAGCAGTTTATCGGCAGGGGAGTCCTATGGCTACACCTTC.